The entry below gives a single TCR beta chain sequence along with its context. Its antigen remains unidentified. The data derive from a study of cytomegalovirus exposure and HLA in healthy donors (TCRdb year 2017). For context, the study as a whole: In an earlier analysis of 550 to 750 of the donors, about 260 Gb of sequence data and 120 million or so unique TCR beta sequences from approximately 180 million T cells were reported. An early release that covered roughly 600 HLA-typed donors contained approximately 300 gigabases of sequencing data and approximately 85 million unique TCR sequences. Of the roughly 430 genotyped donors, approximately 82% fell in the genetic ancestry cluster associated with self-reported Caucasian donors. The study was designed to test whether signatures of past pathogen exposure could be identified by cataloging public T cell receptors. Using immunosequencing, the study profiled T cell repertoires from 500 to 800 subjects and related those repertoires to cytomegalovirus serostatus. In addition to the first cohort of 650 to 750 subjects, a separate validation cohort of 120 different subjects was used. To predict cytomegalovirus infection status, the study brought together high-throughput TCR immunosequencing, statistical association of individual TCRs with disease status, and machine learning. To study patterns of TCR occurrence, a later analysis re-analyzed previously published TCR beta repertoires from 650 to 750 donors and added high-resolution HLA genotyping. Rather than using new phenotypic data, the later analysis identified candidate immune exposures from TCR beta sequences and from how often those sequences occurred across donors. An earlier analysis of several hundred of the donors used high-throughput TCR beta sequencing to judge whether each TCR beta V gene segment behaved as functional or pseudogenic. Donor age, sex, ethnicity and CMV serostatus were collected together with the repertoire data. Genome-wide SNP genotypes for about three fifths of the roughly 670 donors were used in a later genetic analysis, which treated that subset as a discovery cohort. Every discovery cohort repertoire had been produced on one sequencing platform. HLA typing included class I and class II loci at four-digit resolution. The number of typed donors differed by locus: roughly 620-630 for A, B, C, DRB1 and DQB1; about 520 for DQA1; about 600 for DPA1; and around 470 for DPB1. Four to six DR-DQ haplotypes were handled as single units for association and clustering, since linkage in the cohort was strong. Among roughly 400 genotyped donors of the cohort, an average of approximately 240,000 unique TCR beta nucleotide sequences was sequenced per donor, of which approximately 19% were non-productive.

Library preparation employed the immunoSEQ multiplex PCR assay. For the multiplex PCR, a mixture combining 60 forward primers for TCR Vbeta segments and 13 reverse primers for TCR Jbeta segments was used. Amplification of the CDR3 region of rearranged TCR beta genes was performed with a multiplex PCR assay on genomic DNA. Amplified TCR beta libraries were sequenced as 87-base-pair reads on the Illumina HiSeq System. Per the original workflow: A later analysis counted some 74 million unique TCR beta chains across the 550 to 750 repertoires, and roughly 10 million of these chains were shared by at least two donors. A nearest-neighbor algorithm error-corrected the raw reads and collapsed the reads into unique sequences, merging closely related sequences to remove PCR and sequencing errors. CDR3 sequences were aligned to IMGT reference sequences to assign V, D and J gene segments. For a sequence to be retained, a match of at least six nucleotides was required to both a V gene segment and a J gene segment. A rearrangement counted as productive if the CDR3 had no stop codons and remained in frame with V and J, and every other rearrangement counted as non-productive. CDR3 was defined according to IMGT convention as the region running from the second conserved V-encoded cysteine to the conserved J-encoded phenylalanine. The earlier analysis of a few hundred of the donors excluded sequences that lacked an unambiguous match to a single V gene segment. In an earlier analysis of several hundred of the donors, V segments were called functional above 56.7% productive rearrangements and were called segregating when the between-donor standard deviation exceeded 5%. A statistical classification framework was built to diagnose cytomegalovirus status from the catalog of TCR beta chain sequences. V and J gene assignment, in a later analysis, came from comparing TCR nucleotide sequences with IMGT/GENE-DB human TR gene sequences. In a later analysis, CDR3 sequences and most-parsimonious VDJ recombination scenarios were assigned using the TCRdist pipeline. In a later analysis, every TCR beta chain was defined by the combination of its CDR3 amino acid sequence and its V-gene family, and reads without a unique V-gene family were dropped. To address suspected cross-contamination and a sequencing artifact, a later analysis removed roughly 640 highly shared, low-generation-probability nucleotide sequences. For each public chain, a later analysis derived a clonal expansion index from normalized ranks of inferred template counts within each repertoire. In a later analysis, generation probabilities were computed with a VDJ recombination model fitted to out-of-frame rearrangements, and the resulting probabilities were checked against IGoR. Hypergeometric tests were used in a later analysis to score TCR-TCR, TCR-HLA and TCR-CMV co-occurrence, with a repertoire-size bias correction applied to the TCR pairs. In a later analysis, false discovery rates were estimated by permuting HLA or CMV assignments 20 times. In a later analysis, co-occurring TCRs were grouped with DBSCAN, and TCRdist sequence similarity was added when clustering was performed within HLA-allele-positive subsets. Co-occurrence clustering excluded repertoires with fewer than 30,000 or more than 120,000 public chains, plus five with anomalous nucleotide sharing. TCRdb limited this immuneACCESS table to in-frame rearrangements with V and J called. A share of clones is missing; checked studies link under half to unresolved V genes, and the rest is unexplained. D and trimming were read from the DNA, whereas the V and J calls and clone size are those reported in that table. This sample's table contains about 200,000 clones. 1.1% of the sample belongs to the ten largest clones.

The cohort comprised around 700 healthy bone marrow donors. At the time of sampling, all cohort members were nominally healthy, though unrecorded immune exposures were likely present. The donor was CMV seropositive and belonged to the group of 270 or so seropositive cohort members. A peripheral blood sample was provided by each donor, and peripheral blood mononuclear cells were used for TCR beta sequencing. Genomic DNA was extracted from the blood cell samples with the Qiagen DNeasy Blood Extraction Kit. Overall study outcomes, separate from this receptor: The earlier analysis of nearly 600 of the donors excluded about 16 rarely observed V segments, including chromosome 9 orphons, because counts were too low. Across donors, most TCR sequences were observed very rarely, whereas some public TCRs were present in many individuals. The only immune exposure information available for the cohort was CMV serostatus. The cohort was sequenced for TCR beta chains only, and without alpha or paired-chain data the features that could be detected were limited. A later analysis associated 15,000 to 20,000 TCR beta sequences with specific HLA alleles at a false discovery rate of 0.05. The presence/absence analyses assumed that sequencing depth was roughly uniform across donors, and that assumption may not be true. In both the original and validation cohorts, the classifier was reported to diagnose cytomegalovirus status with high specificity and sensitivity. In vitro tests confirmed that three of the cytomegalovirus-associated TCR beta chains recognize cytomegalovirus antigens. The study listed 164 TCR beta chains as associated with cytomegalovirus. A later genetic analysis reported fewer N-insertions in productive TCRs among donors in an Asian-associated ancestry cluster than the approximately 670-donor mean. In a later genetic analysis, a missense DCLRE1C variant was associated with V-gene and J-gene trimming of TCR beta chains, and the association was replicated in an independent cohort. In a later analysis, most CMV-associated TCR beta chains were found to appear HLA-restricted, with HLA associations seemingly driven largely by CMV exposure. Some IMGT-functional V segments, including TRBV6-2 and TRBV6-3, could not be told apart with the 87-base-pair reads, so those segments were excluded. A further reported finding was that TCR beta sequences accurately predicted the HLA-A and HLA-B alleles for most subjects in the first cohort. When HLA alleles, especially DR and DQ, strongly co-occurred, attributing TCR associations to individual alleles was difficult. In an earlier analysis of roughly 500 of the donors, most TCR beta V segments appeared in productive rearrangements about 87% or about 30% of the time, broadly matching IMGT annotations. Several of the top co-occurrence clusters appeared to be linked to parvovirus B19, influenza, CMV and Epstein-Barr virus, according to a later analysis. Because HLA typing was unavailable for some donors at each locus, only the typed subset was used in association tests. It was suggested by the authors that the approach could potentially be generalized to other disease states and immunological phenotypes. Compared with equally common non-associated chains, HLA-associated TCR beta chains in a later analysis were more clonally expanded and had lower generation probabilities. Correlated functional status among segregating V segments might reflect linkage disequilibrium, but an unknown experimental factor could not be ruled out. A later analysis found that TCR association rates varied across HLA loci, with DRB1 alleles showing the most associated TCRs and HLA-C alleles the fewest. A cluster of highly shared sequence variants was judged likely to represent a technical artifact of the sequencing pipeline.

The germline V end is reduced by 6 bases and the J end by 5 bases; junction bases left unmatched: 2. From cysteine to phenylalanine, the CDR3 is 13 amino acids long. Kept here is only the CDR3 DNA, which spans 39 bases and is read in frame from base 1. Per the germline V gene, MDHEN is the CDR1 and SYDVKM is the CDR2. The sequence links TRBV28 to TRBJ1-1, and TRBD1 aligns with 11 junction nucleotides. Sequenced input: PBMCs. The sequence was obtained from a girl aged 2-10 years in good health and CMV-seropositive. The bases are TGTGCCAGCAGGGGACAGGGGGTAACTGAAGCTTTCTTT. It is translated as CASRGQGVTEAFF. Reference TRBV28 and TRBJ1-1 genes cover what lies past the CDR3, so the full variable domain is DVKVTQSSRYLVKRTGEKVFLECVQDMDHENMFWYRQDPGLGLRLIYFSYDVKMKEKGDIPEGYSVSREKKERFSLILESASTNQTSMYLCASRGQGVTEAFFGQGTRLTVV.